What follows is one TCR beta chain and its context. This record comes from a study of cytomegalovirus exposure and HLA in healthy donors. The PCR ran on 60 Vbeta and 13 Jbeta primers. Using immunoSEQ multiplex PCR, the repertoire was profiled, and TCRdb retains in-frame clones only, with some absent. The table has around 210,000 clones, roughly 81% seen once; the top ten hold 0.24%. The sequenced material came from PBMCs. The source of this sequence is a girl aged 2-9 years in good health and CMV-seronegative.

The CDR3 sequence is CASSPSPGTYEQYF. The CDR3 DNA sequence: TGTGCCAGCAGCCCATCGCCGGGGACCTACGAGCAGTACTTC. The chain has TRBV7-9 and TRBJ2-7, with a weak D call TRBD2 (5 bases). Germline loops: CDR1 SEHNR, CDR2 FQNEAQ (reference sequence). This CDR3 contains 14 residues. V lost 5 bases to trimming and J lost 2 bases, with 13 bases between them.